Ten or more counts support the clone carrying this T cell receptor (beta chain). No antigen is known for it. This sample was taken from a study of CD8+CD57+ T cells in acquired aplastic anemia. Background on the study: Roughly 9.8 million reads, on average, were obtained for CD4+ cells from healthy donors.

The V and J ends lost 6 bases and 4 bases respectively, with 18 bases between them. This CDR3 region has 14 residues. Per germline, CDR1 DFQATT and CDR2 SNEGSKA (reference sequence). Study results and limitations: Overlap between patients and controls comprised some 31 CD8+ CDR3 sequences. A significant difference in CD8+ Simpson's diversity between patients and controls was not found.

The use of genomic DNA as template underpinned the TCR beta VDJ and CDR3 profiling. TCRdb reprocessed the reads via MiXCR and lists one record per CDR3 protein. The data hold about 130,000 distinct CDR3 sequences, with 41% observed a single time. The rearrangement uses TRBV20-1 and TRBJ1-2; D may be TRBD1 (6 bases). The receptor's source is a human donor in good health, serving as a control. The sequenced sample consisted of sorted CD4+, CD8+, or CD8+CD57+ T cells (not recorded which) from PBMCs. The CDR3 sequence: CSAPVGGLGYGYTF. Written as DNA, the CDR3 is TGCAGTGCACCTGTGGGGGGGCTTGGCTATGGCTACACCTTC.